These T cell receptor beta chains were read from a single sample in a study of CD8+CD57+ T cells in acquired aplastic anemia. Each CDR3 protein is one row after TCRdb ran MiXCR on the reads. This sample has some 130,000 distinct CDR3 sequences; 41% occur once, and the top ten carry more than 7%. Specimen: sorted CD4+, CD8+, or CD8+CD57+ T cells (not recorded which) from PBMCs. These receptor sequences come from a human donor in good health, serving as a control. The CDR3 runs from the conserved cysteine through the conserved F or W. The D gene is left open where the match is weak. Only part of the rows carry a size: once, few, many, or a class if the clone is expanded.

d_call: TRBD2; j_call: TRBJ2-5; clone_size: many; v_call: TRBV19; cdr3_aa: CASTPSSGQETQYF; cdr3_nt: TGTGCCAGTACCCCCTCTAGCGGCCAAGAGACCCAGTACTTC
d_call: TRBD1; j_call: TRBJ1-2; clone_size: .; v_call: TRBV3-1; cdr3_aa: CASSLPGQGALSGYTF; cdr3_nt: TGTGCCAGCAGCCTACCGGGACAGGGGGCGCTTAGTGGCTACACCTTC
d_call: TRBD2; j_call: TRBJ2-1; clone_size: many; v_call: TRBV20-1; cdr3_aa: CSARKRSGRWNEQFF; cdr3_nt: TGCAGTGCCAGAAAGAGAAGCGGGAGATGGAATGAGCAGTTCTTC
d_call: .; j_call: TRBJ2-2; clone_size: .; v_call: TRBV5-5; cdr3_aa: CASRQLNTGELFF; cdr3_nt: TGTGCCAGCCGACAGCTTAACACCGGGGAGCTGTTTTTT
d_call: .; j_call: TRBJ2-1; clone_size: many; v_call: TRBV12-3/TRBV12-4; cdr3_aa: CASREGARNEQFF; cdr3_nt: TGTGCCAGCAGGGAGGGGGCGCGGAATGAGCAGTTCTTC
d_call: TRBD1; j_call: TRBJ1-1; clone_size: .; v_call: TRBV25-1; cdr3_aa: CASHRGGSNTEAFF; cdr3_nt: TGTGCCAGCCATCGAGGGGGCTCGAACACTGAAGCTTTCTTT
d_call: .; j_call: TRBJ2-3; clone_size: .; v_call: TRBV24-1; cdr3_aa: CATQSKGFSDTQYF; cdr3_nt: TGTGCCACCCAGAGTAAGGGATTTTCAGATACGCAGTATTTT
d_call: TRBD1; j_call: TRBJ1-2; clone_size: .; v_call: TRBV5-1; cdr3_aa: CASSPGTGMGSCTF; cdr3_nt: TGCGCCAGCAGCCCCGGGACAGGGATGGGAAGCTGCACCTTC
d_call: .; j_call: TRBJ2-1; clone_size: many; v_call: TRBV5-1; cdr3_aa: CASSLGGGGQYNEQFF; cdr3_nt: TGCGCCAGCAGCTTGGGGGGGGGCGGTCAGTACAATGAGCAGTTCTTC
d_call: .; j_call: TRBJ1-5; clone_size: .; v_call: TRBV7-2; cdr3_aa: CASSLVLWSNQPQHF; cdr3_nt: TGTGCCAGCAGCTTAGTTTTGTGGTCCAATCAGCCCCAGCATTTT
d_call: TRBD2; j_call: TRBJ2-4; clone_size: few; v_call: TRBV20-1; cdr3_aa: CSAMGGDDIVLAKNIQYF; cdr3_nt: TGCAGTGCTATGGGAGGGGACGATATAGTACTAGCCAAAAACATTCAGTACTTC
d_call: TRBD1; j_call: TRBJ2-4; clone_size: many; v_call: TRBV19; cdr3_aa: CASAGQGAKNIQYF; cdr3_nt: TGTGCCAGCGCAGGACAGGGGGCCAAAAACATTCAGTACTTC
d_call: .; j_call: TRBJ2-2; clone_size: few; v_call: TRBV5-8; cdr3_aa: CASSLVYTGELFF; cdr3_nt: TGTGCCAGCAGCTTGGTGTACACCGGGGAGCTGTTTTTT
d_call: .; j_call: TRBJ1-2; clone_size: few; v_call: TRBV29-1; cdr3_aa: CSVGGRNGYTF; cdr3_nt: TGCAGCGTGGGAGGGAGGAATGGCTACACCTTC
d_call: .; j_call: TRBJ1-5; clone_size: .; v_call: TRBV5-1; cdr3_aa: CASKPGGGGVDQPQHF; cdr3_nt: TGCGCCAGCAAACCCGGGGGTGGGGGAGTCGATCAGCCCCAGCATTTT
d_call: .; j_call: TRBJ2-5; clone_size: .; v_call: TRBV20-1; cdr3_aa: CSARDQGARTQYF; cdr3_nt: TGCAGTGCTAGAGATCAAGGGGCTCGAACCCAGTACTTC
d_call: TRBD2; j_call: TRBJ2-2; clone_size: few; v_call: TRBV11-1; cdr3_aa: CAGSLATASGRDNTGEPFF; cdr3_nt: TGTGCCGGCAGCTTAGCGACGGCTAGCGGGAGGGACAACACCGGGGAGCCGTTTTTT
d_call: .; j_call: TRBJ1-1; clone_size: .; v_call: TRBV10-3; cdr3_aa: CAITPTGNTEAFF; cdr3_nt: TGTGCCATCACTCCGACAGGGAACACTGAAGCTTTCTTT
d_call: .; j_call: TRBJ1-2; clone_size: .; v_call: TRBV5-1; cdr3_aa: CASRAQGRGGYGYTF; cdr3_nt: TGCGCCAGCAGAGCCCAGGGGCGCGGTGGCTATGGCTACACCTTC
d_call: .; j_call: TRBJ1-5; clone_size: many; v_call: TRBV24-1; cdr3_aa: CATSPSGSVNQPQHF; cdr3_nt: TGTGCCACCAGTCCATCAGGGTCGGTGAATCAGCCCCAGCATTTT
d_call: .; j_call: TRBJ2-5; clone_size: .; v_call: TRBV7-6; cdr3_aa: CASSHSWALPETQYF; cdr3_nt: TGTGCCAGCAGCCATTCCTGGGCCTTGCCCGAGACCCAGTACTTC
d_call: .; j_call: TRBJ1-1; clone_size: .; v_call: TRBV12-3/TRBV12-4; cdr3_aa: CASSLSHRAHTEAFF; cdr3_nt: TGTGCCAGCAGTTTAAGTCACCGGGCCCACACTGAAGCTTTCTTT
d_call: TRBD2; j_call: TRBJ2-3; clone_size: many; v_call: TRBV5-1; cdr3_aa: CASSLYSGGSTDTQYF; cdr3_nt: TGCGCCAGCAGCTTGTATTCGGGGGGAAGCACAGATACGCAGTATTTT
d_call: TRBD1; j_call: TRBJ1-2; clone_size: many; v_call: TRBV28; cdr3_aa: CASSSGGLGYTF; cdr3_nt: TGTGCCAGCAGTTCAGGGGGTTTAGGCTACACCTTC
d_call: .; j_call: TRBJ2-1; clone_size: .; v_call: TRBV4-1; cdr3_aa: CASSQDRRKITYNEQFF; cdr3_nt: TGCGCCAGCAGCCAAGATAGACGGAAAATTACCTACAATGAGCAGTTCTTC
d_call: TRBD1; j_call: TRBJ1-2; clone_size: many; v_call: TRBV5-5; cdr3_aa: CASSRNGGTGGHGYTF; cdr3_nt: TGTGCCAGCAGCCGGAATGGGGGGACAGGGGGTCATGGCTACACCTTC
d_call: .; j_call: TRBJ1-2; clone_size: many; v_call: TRBV14; cdr3_aa: CASSQDPGDYGYTF; cdr3_nt: TGTGCCAGCAGCCAAGACCCGGGGGATTATGGCTACACCTTC
d_call: .; j_call: TRBJ2-2; clone_size: .; v_call: TRBV5-1; cdr3_aa: CASSLESNTGGLFF; cdr3_nt: TGCGCCAGCAGCTTGGAATCGAACACCGGGGGGCTGTTTTTT
d_call: TRBD1; j_call: TRBJ2-7; clone_size: many; v_call: TRBV28; cdr3_aa: CASSYIQGARSYEQYF; cdr3_nt: TGTGCCAGCAGCTATATACAGGGGGCGAGGTCGTACGAGCAGTACTTC
d_call: TRBD1; j_call: TRBJ2-6; clone_size: .; v_call: TRBV10-3; cdr3_aa: CAIRPGQGTTSGANVLTF; cdr3_nt: TGTGCCATCAGGCCGGGACAGGGAACGACCTCTGGGGCCAACGTCCTGACTTTC
d_call: .; j_call: TRBJ2-5; clone_size: once; v_call: TRBV29-1; cdr3_aa: CSVEPPMYQETQYF; cdr3_nt: TGCAGCGTTGAGCCCCCAATGTACCAAGAGACCCAGTACTTC
d_call: .; j_call: TRBJ1-2; clone_size: .; v_call: TRBV2; cdr3_aa: CASSEASYGYTF; cdr3_nt: TGTGCCAGCAGTGAAGCCAGCTATGGCTACACCTTC
d_call: TRBD2; j_call: TRBJ2-2; clone_size: few; v_call: TRBV5-1; cdr3_aa: CASSFGTSAPGELFF; cdr3_nt: TGCGCCAGCAGCTTCGGGACTAGCGCCCCCGGGGAGCTGTTTTTT
d_call: TRBD2; j_call: TRBJ2-2; clone_size: .; v_call: TRBV2; cdr3_aa: CASRQSGSTGELFF; cdr3_nt: TGTGCCAGCAGACAGAGCGGGAGCACCGGGGAGCTGTTTTTT
d_call: TRBD2; j_call: TRBJ2-6; clone_size: .; v_call: TRBV4-2; cdr3_aa: CASSESGSGAGGANVLTF; cdr3_nt: TGTGCCAGCTCCGAAAGTGGTAGCGGGGCGGGGGGGGCCAACGTCCTGACTTTC